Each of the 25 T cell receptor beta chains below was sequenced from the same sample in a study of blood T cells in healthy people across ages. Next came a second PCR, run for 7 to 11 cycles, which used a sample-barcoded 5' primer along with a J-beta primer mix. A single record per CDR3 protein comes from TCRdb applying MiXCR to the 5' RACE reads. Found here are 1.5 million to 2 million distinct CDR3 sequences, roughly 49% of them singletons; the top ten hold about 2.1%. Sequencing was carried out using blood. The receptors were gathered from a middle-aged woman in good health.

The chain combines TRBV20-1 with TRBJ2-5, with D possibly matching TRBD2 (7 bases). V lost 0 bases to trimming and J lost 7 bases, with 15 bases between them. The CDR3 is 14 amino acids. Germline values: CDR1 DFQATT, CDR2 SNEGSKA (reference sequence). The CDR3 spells CSAREVRGGGTQYF. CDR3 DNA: TGCAGTGCTAGAGAAGTACGGGGAGGGGGGACCCAGTACTTC.

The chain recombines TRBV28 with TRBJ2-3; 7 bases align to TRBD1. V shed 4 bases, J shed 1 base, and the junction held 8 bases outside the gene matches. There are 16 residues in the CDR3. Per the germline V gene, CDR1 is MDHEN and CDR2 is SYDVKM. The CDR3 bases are TGTGCCAGCAGTTCGACCGGACAGGCGGGCACAGATACGCAGTATTTT. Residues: CASSSTGQAGTDTQYF.

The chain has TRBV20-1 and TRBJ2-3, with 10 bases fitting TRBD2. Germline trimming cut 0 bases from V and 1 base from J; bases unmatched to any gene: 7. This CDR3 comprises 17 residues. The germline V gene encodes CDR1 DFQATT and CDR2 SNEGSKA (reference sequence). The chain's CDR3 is CSARDPRLAGGTDTQYF. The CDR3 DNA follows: TGCAGTGCTAGAGATCCCAGGCTAGCGGGGGGCACAGATACGCAGTATTTT.

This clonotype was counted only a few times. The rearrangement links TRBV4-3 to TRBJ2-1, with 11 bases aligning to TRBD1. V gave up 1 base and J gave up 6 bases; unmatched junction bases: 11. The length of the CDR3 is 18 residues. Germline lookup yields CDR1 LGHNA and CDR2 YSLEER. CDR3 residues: CASSQGFPGQGAINEQFF. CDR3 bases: TGCGCCAGCAGCCAAGGATTCCCTGGACAGGGGGCGATCAATGAGCAGTTCTTC.

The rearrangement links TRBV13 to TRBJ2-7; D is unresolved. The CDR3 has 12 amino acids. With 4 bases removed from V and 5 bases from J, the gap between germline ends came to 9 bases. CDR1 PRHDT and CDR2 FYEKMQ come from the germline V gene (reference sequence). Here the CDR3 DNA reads TGTGCCAGCAGCTCACCCCTAAACGAGCAGTACTTC. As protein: CASSSPLNEQYF.

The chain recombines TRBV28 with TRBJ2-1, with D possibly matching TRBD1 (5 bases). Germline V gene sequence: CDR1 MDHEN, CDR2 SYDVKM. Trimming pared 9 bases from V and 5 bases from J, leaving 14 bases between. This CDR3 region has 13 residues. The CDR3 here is CASLGETHNEQFF. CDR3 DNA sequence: TGTGCCAGTCTAGGGGAAACACACAATGAGCAGTTCTTC.

The CDR3 region is CASSQDIAEATTDTQYF. CDR3 in DNA: TGTGCCAGCAGCCAAGATATAGCGGAGGCTACCACAGATACGCAGTATTTT. The chain has TRBV3-1 and TRBJ2-3; maybe TRBD2 (6 bases). The germline CDR1 and CDR2 sequences are LGHDT and YNNKEL (reference sequence). Trimming took off 0 bases at V and 2 bases at J, with 15 bases between the two ends. The CDR3 is 17 amino acids.

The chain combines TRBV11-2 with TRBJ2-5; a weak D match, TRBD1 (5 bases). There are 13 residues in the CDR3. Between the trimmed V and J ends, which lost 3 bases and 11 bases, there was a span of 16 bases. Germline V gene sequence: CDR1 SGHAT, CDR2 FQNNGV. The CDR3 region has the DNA TGTGCCAGCAGCTTTGCAGGGCTCAATGAGCAGTACTTC. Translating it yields CASSFAGLNEQYF.

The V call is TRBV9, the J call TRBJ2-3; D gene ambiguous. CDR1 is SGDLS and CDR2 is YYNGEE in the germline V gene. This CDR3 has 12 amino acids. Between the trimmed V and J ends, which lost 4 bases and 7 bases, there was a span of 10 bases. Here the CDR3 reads CASSPSGNTQYF. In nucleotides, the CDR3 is TGTGCCAGCAGCCCCAGTGGAAATACGCAGTATTTT. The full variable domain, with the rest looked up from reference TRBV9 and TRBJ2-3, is DSGVTQTPKHLITATGQRVTLRCSPRSGDLSVYWYQQSLDQGLQFLIQYYNGEERAKGNILERFSAQQFPDLHSELNLSSLELGDSALYFCASSPSGNTQYFGPGTRLTVL.

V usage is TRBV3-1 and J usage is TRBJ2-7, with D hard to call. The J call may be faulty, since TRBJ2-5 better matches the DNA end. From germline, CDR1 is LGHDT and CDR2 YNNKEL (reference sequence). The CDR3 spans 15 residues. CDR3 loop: CASSQLSSLLQTQYF. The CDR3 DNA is TGTGCCAGCAGCCAATTGTCGTCTCTCCTACAGACCCAGTACTTC.

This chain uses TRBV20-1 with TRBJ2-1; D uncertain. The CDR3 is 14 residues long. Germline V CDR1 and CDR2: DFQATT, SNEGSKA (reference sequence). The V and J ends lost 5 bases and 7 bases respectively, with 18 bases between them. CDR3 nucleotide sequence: TGCAGTGCTTTCGATTTTAGCAGAGAGAATGAGCAGTTCTTC. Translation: CSAFDFSRENEQFF.

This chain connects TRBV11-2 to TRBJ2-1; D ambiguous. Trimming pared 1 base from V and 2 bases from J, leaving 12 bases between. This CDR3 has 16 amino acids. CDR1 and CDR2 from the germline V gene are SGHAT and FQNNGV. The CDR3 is CASSLAPPRTYNEQFF. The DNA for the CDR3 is TGTGCCAGCAGCTTAGCCCCCCCACGAACCTACAATGAGCAGTTCTTC. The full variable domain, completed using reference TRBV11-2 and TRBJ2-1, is EAGVAQSPRYKIIEKRQSVAFWCNPISGHATLYWYQQILGQGPKLLIQFQNNGVVDDSQLPKDRFSAERLKGVDSTLKIQPAKLEDSAVYLCASSLAPPRTYNEQFFGPGTRLTVL.

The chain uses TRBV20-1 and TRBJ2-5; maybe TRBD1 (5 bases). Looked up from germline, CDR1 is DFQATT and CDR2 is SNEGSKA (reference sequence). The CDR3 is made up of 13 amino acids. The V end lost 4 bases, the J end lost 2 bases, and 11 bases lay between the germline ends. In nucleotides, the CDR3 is TGCAGTGCTATACAGGCACAACAAGAGACCCAGTACTTC. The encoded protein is CSAIQAQQETQYF.

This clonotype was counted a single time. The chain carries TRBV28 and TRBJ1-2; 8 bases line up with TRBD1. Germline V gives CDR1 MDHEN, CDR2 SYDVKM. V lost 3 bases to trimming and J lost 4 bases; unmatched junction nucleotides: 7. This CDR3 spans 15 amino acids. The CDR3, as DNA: TGTGCCAGCAGTTTTGCGACAGGGGTGGGCTATGGCTACACCTTC. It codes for CASSFATGVGYGYTF.

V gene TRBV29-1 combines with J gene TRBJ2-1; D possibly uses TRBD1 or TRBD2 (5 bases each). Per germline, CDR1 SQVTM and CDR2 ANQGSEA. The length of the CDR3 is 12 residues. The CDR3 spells CGVGTTYNEQFF. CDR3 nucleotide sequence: TGCGGAGTAGGGACCACCTACAATGAGCAGTTCTTC.

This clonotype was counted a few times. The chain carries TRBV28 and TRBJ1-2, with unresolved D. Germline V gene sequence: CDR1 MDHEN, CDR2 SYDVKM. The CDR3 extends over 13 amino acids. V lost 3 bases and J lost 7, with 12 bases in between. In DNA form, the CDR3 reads TGTGCCAGCAGTTTTGGGCAGTCCCTTGGCTACACCTTC. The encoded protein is CASSFGQSLGYTF.

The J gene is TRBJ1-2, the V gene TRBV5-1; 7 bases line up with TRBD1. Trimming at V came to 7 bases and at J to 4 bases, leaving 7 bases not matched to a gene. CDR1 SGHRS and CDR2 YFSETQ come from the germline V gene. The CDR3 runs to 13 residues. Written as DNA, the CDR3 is TGCGCCAGCGGGCAGGGGGTAGGCTATGGCTACACCTTC. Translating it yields CASGQGVGYGYTF.

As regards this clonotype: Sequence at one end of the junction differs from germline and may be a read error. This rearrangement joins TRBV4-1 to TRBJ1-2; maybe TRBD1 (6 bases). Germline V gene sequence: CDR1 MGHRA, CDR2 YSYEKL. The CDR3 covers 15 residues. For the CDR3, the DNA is TGCGCCTGCAGCCAAGAGGGGGAGGGCGTCTATGGCTACACCTTC. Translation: CACSQEGEGVYGYTF.

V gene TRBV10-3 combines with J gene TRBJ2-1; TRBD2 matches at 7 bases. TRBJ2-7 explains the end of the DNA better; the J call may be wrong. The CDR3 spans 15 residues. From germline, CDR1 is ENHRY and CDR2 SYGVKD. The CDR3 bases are TGTGCCATCAGTGACCTGGCGGGGGTCGACAATGAGCAGTACTTC. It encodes CAISDLAGVDNEQYF.

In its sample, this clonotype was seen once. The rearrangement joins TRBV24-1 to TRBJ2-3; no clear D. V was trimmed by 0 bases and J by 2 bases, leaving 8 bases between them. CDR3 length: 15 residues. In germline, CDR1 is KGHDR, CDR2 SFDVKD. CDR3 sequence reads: CATSDLSEITDTQYF. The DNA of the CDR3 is TGTGCCACCAGTGATTTGAGTGAGATCACAGATACGCAGTATTTT.

The CDR3 loop is CASSLKTGSGNTEAFF. CDR3 DNA sequence: TGCGCCAGCAGCTTGAAGACAGGGAGTGGGAACACTGAAGCTTTCTTT. The chain uses TRBV5-1 and TRBJ1-1; 7 bases map to TRBD1. V was clipped by 1 base and J by 1 base; unmatched bases: 7. This CDR3 has 16 amino acids. Per the germline V gene, CDR1 is SGHRS and CDR2 is YFSETQ.

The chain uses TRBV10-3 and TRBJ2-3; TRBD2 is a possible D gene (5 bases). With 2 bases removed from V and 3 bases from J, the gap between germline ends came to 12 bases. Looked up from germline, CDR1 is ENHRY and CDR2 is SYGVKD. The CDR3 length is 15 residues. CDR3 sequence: CAISEVGVTTDTQYF. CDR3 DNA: TGTGCCATCAGTGAGGTCGGGGTTACGACAGATACGCAGTATTTT.

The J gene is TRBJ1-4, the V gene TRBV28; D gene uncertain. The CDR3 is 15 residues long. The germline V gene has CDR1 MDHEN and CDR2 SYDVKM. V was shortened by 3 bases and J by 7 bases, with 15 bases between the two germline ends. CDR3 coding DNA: TGTGCCAGCAGTTTCATGGAGGGCATGGGTGAAAAACTGTTTTTT. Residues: CASSFMEGMGEKLFF.

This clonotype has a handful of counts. The CDR3, as DNA: TGCAGTGCTCGACCAGGGGCTAACTATGGCTACACCTTC. Translated, it gives CSARPGANYGYTF. This chain joins TRBV20-1 and TRBJ1-2, with a weak D call TRBD1 (6 bases). Trimming cost V 5 bases and J 0 bases, with 10 bases left between them. Germline CDR1 DFQATT, CDR2 SNEGSKA (reference sequence). The CDR3 loop spans 13 amino acids.

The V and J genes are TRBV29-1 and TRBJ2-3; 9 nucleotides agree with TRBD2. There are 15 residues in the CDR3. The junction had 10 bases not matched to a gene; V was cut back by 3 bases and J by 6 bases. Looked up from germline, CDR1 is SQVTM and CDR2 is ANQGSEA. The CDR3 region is CSVEGYAGGPDTQYF. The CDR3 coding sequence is TGCAGCGTTGAGGGGTATGCGGGGGGGCCGGATACGCAGTATTTT.